The TCR beta chain under discussion was sequenced for a study of blood T cell repertoires in COVID-19. About the research overall: COVID-19 samples, acute and convalescent, were from the United States, Italy and Spain. In each case, the material was cDNA or gDNA derived from T cells, B-cell-depleted T cells, or PBMCs.

The germline CDR1 and CDR2 sequences are MNHNY and SVGAGI (reference sequence). V dropped 2 bases and J dropped 1 base, with 9 bases sitting between them. The CDR3 length is 14 residues. During active infection, Seattle patients enrolled and were then monitored through disease. Per the study methods: Reference gene primer amplification in the assay estimated nucleated cell counts. Using immunoSEQ multiplex PCR, the repertoire was profiled, and TCRdb retains in-frame clones only, with some absent. Clone size and V and J calls were adopted from that table, with D and trimming inferred from the DNA. The sample shows about 250,000 clones, over 90% of them seen only once.

The sequence derives from a man aged 25-40 years with COVID-19, enrolled during active disease. The chain recombines TRBV6-6 with TRBJ2-7; D ambiguous. Sequences were obtained from peripheral blood. The CDR3 coding sequence is TGTGCCAGCAGTTACGAGGCTAGGTCCTACGAGCAGTACTTC. Its protein is CASSYEARSYEQYF.